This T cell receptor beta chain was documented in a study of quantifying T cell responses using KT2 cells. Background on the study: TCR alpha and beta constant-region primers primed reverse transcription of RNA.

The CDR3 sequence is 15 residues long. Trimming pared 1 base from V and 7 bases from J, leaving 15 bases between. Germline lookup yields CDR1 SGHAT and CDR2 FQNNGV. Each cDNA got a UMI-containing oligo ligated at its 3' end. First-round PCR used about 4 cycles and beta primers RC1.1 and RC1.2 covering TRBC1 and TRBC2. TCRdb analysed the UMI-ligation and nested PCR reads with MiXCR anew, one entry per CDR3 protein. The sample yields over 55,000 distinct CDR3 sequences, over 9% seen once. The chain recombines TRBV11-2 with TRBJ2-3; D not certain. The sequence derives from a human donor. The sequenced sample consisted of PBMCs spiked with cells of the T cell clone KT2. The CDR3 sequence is CASSLAPAASYTQYF. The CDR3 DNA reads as TGTGCCAGCAGCTTAGCTCCCGCCGCCAGCTATACGCAGTATTTT.